This TCR beta chain appears in the sequencing data of a study of blood T cell repertoires in COVID-19. TCRdb's copy holds only in-frame clones and misses some; the assay was immunoSEQ multiplex PCR. Of approximately 280,000 clones in the sample, about 82% were seen once. The source of this sequence is a middle-aged man with active or convalescent COVID-19. Sequenced input: peripheral blood.

The CDR3, as DNA: TGTGCCAGCAGCTTATCCATAGACTATGGCTACACCTTC. Translating it yields CASSLSIDYGYTF. This chain uses TRBV7-2 with TRBJ1-2; D ambiguous. V was pared by 2 bases and J by 3 bases, with 7 bases between. The length of the CDR3 is 13 residues. Germline V gene sequence: CDR1 SGHTA, CDR2 FQGNSA.